This T cell receptor (beta chain) was sequenced during a study of early stage breast cancer tumors. Study-wide points: Compared with adjacent normal breast, tumors showed around 2.7-fold denser, more clonal T cells.

Sample share makes this clone medium-sized. The antigen is undetermined. The junction had 3 bases not matched to a gene; V was cut back by 0 bases and J by 1 base. CDR1 and CDR2 from the germline V gene are MNHNS and SASEGT. The CDR3 totals 16 residues. Using immunoSEQ multiplex PCR, the repertoire was profiled, and TCRdb retains in-frame clones only, with some absent. The repertoire holds approximately 7,400 clones, with approximately 66% as singletons. The source of this sequence is a person between 65 and 79 years old with breast cancer. The specimen was breast tumor tissue. J is TRBJ2-5 and V is TRBV6-1, with TRBD2 matching 9 bases. For the CDR3, the DNA is TGTGCCAGCAGTGAAGCAGGCGGGGGGGTCCAAGAGACCCAGTACTTC. This codes for CASSEAGGGVQETQYF.